This T cell receptor beta chain was captured in a study of Tregs in tolerant kidney transplant recipients. Study-wide findings and caveats: Few patients were studied, so findings need validation in larger groups. Expanding Tregs on activated donor B cells appeared to best identify donor-specific TCRbeta clones.

Assay used: immunoSEQ multiplex PCR; TCRdb lists only in-frame clones, some missing. The data contain more than 20,000 clones, 81% of them singletons. Note on this clone: Antigen: not known.

The nonmyeloablative bone marrow transplants came from related graft donors, with transient mixed chimerism. CD4+CD25+CD127- Tregs, CD4+CD25- non-Tregs, CD4 and CD8 cells were sorted. This TCR was sampled from a human patient who received a combined kidney and bone marrow transplant. A share of the T cells may be of graft donor origin. The specimen comprised CD8+ T cells from blood (PBMCs), sampled 6 months after the transplant.

The CDR3 DNA reads TGTGCCAGCAGCCAATCTATGCAAGAGACCCAGTACTTC. It yields the protein CASSQSMQETQYF. V gene TRBV14 combines with J gene TRBJ2-5; no reliable D call. The V and J ends lost 2 bases and 2 bases respectively, with 6 bases between them. The CDR3 extends over 13 amino acids. The germline V gene encodes CDR1 SGHDN and CDR2 FVKESK.